This TCR beta chain was captured by sequencing in a study of T cells after yellow fever vaccination. Study as a whole: The fractions with low cell numbers were processed using SMART-Seq v4 Ultra Low Input.

TCRdb used MiXCR to reprocess the 5' RACE reads, holding one entry per CDR3 protein. Seen here are roughly 150,000 distinct CDR3 sequences, just over 6.5% observed once, and the top ten hold 0.55% to 0.7%. This clonotype was detected ten times or more. Germline V gene lookup returns CDR1 LGHNA and CDR2 YSLEER. This CDR3 spans 13 amino acids. V shed 1 base and J shed 4 bases, with 7 bases lying between them. The rearrangement uses TRBV4-3 and TRBJ1-1, with D perhaps TRBD1 (6 bases). The clonotype comes from a young man who received the YFV17D yellow fever vaccine. This specimen was CD4+ T cells sorted from PBMCs, taken 10 days after the yellow fever booster vaccination. Here the CDR3 DNA reads TGCGCCAGCAGCCAAGCAGGGGCCACTGAAGCTTTCTTT. It is translated as CASSQAGATEAFF.